A selection of T cell receptor beta chains follows, all from one sample in a study of OX40 agonist ivuxolimab in advanced cancers. Assay used: immunoSEQ multiplex PCR; TCRdb lists only in-frame clones, some missing. The sample carries under 65,000 clones, roughly nine tenths recorded once. Sample: CD4+ or CD8+ T cells sorted from blood, taken in a trial of the OX40 agonist ivuxolimab. These receptors all come from an adult with an advanced solid tumor such as melanoma, head and neck, liver or kidney cancer. Each CDR3 is given with its conserved first and last residue. D genes are given only for firm matches. Size tells how often a clone was seen (once, few, many) or the class of an expanded clone, and some rows leave it out.

d_call	cdr3_length	v_call	clone_size	j_call	cdr3_nt	cdr3_aa
.	16	TRBV28	.	TRBJ2-1	TGTGCCAGCAGTCAGCTGTTCTCAAGCTCCTACAATGAGCAGTTCTTC	CASSQLFSSSYNEQFF
TRBD2	15	TRBV19	.	TRBJ2-1	TGTGCCAGTAAGCAGAGGACTAGCGGTCACAATGAGCAGTTCTTC	CASKQRTSGHNEQFF
.	13	TRBV15	.	TRBJ2-1	TGTGCCACCAGCAGATCACTATACAATGAGCAGTTCTTC	CATSRSLYNEQFF
TRBD2	14	TRBV27	.	TRBJ2-1	TGTGCCAGCAGTAGAACTAGCGGGCTCAATGAGCAGTTCTTC	CASSRTSGLNEQFF
.	12	TRBV7-9	.	TRBJ2-7	TGTGCCAGCAGCCTCCAGTCGTACGAGCAGTACTTC	CASSLQSYEQYF
TRBD2	16	TRBV11-2	.	TRBJ2-1	TGTGCCAGCAGCTTACCGAACCCGGGACTAGCGGGTGAACAGTTCTTC	CASSLPNPGLAGEQFF
TRBD2	15	TRBV7-3	.	TRBJ2-5	TGTGCCAGCAGCAGGGGACTAGCGGGAGACGAGACCCAGTACTTC	CASSRGLAGDETQYF
.	14	TRBV5-1	.	TRBJ2-1	TGCGCCAGCAGCTTGGTTGTGACAGGCAATGAGCAGTTCTTC	CASSLVVTGNEQFF
TRBD1	12	TRBV30	.	TRBJ1-5	TGTGCCCTTGGAGGGGGCCTGGGGCCCCAGCATTTT	CALGGGLGPQHF
.	13	TRBV19	once	TRBJ1-5	TGTGCCAGTAGTACAGGGGTCAATCAGCCCCAGCATTTT	CASSTGVNQPQHF
.	13	TRBV19	.	TRBJ1-1	TGTGCCAGTAGGCCGGTATCCCACACTGAAGCTTTCTTT	CASRPVSHTEAFF
TRBD1	14	TRBV7-7	.	TRBJ2-7	TGTGCTAGCAGTCAGGGACAGGGGACCTACGAGCAGTACTTC	CASSQGQGTYEQYF
.	10	TRBV20-1	.	TRBJ2-3	TGCAGTTCTAAAGGAGATACGCAGTATTTT	CSSKGDTQYF
.	11	TRBV7-9	.	TRBJ1-1	TGTGCCACCTCCCCCGGGCTAGGAGCTTTCTTT	CATSPGLGAFF
.	12	TRBV27	.	TRBJ1-5	TGTGCCAGCAGTTTTCGGAATCAGCCCCAGCATTTT	CASSFRNQPQHF
TRBD1	15	TRBV2	.	TRBJ2-4	TGTGCCAGCAGAGGAGGGACAGGGGCAAAAAACATTCAGTACTTC	CASRGGTGAKNIQYF
.	14	TRBV29-1	.	TRBJ2-7	TGCAGCGTTGTAGGGTCTCGGGTAACCTACGAGCAGTACTTC	CSVVGSRVTYEQYF
.	14	TRBV7-3	once	TRBJ2-2	TGTGCCAGCAGGCTCGGGGTTCTCACCGGGGAGCTGTTTTTT	CASRLGVLTGELFF
TRBD2	16	TRBV7-2	.	TRBJ2-3	TGTGCCAGCAGCTTATCAAGTAGTAGCGGGAGAAATACGCAGTATTTT	CASSLSSSSGRNTQYF
TRBD2	16	TRBV5-8	.	TRBJ2-3	TGTGCCAGCAGCCAACTCGGGAGGGGGAGCACAGATACGCAGTATTTT	CASSQLGRGSTDTQYF
.	13	TRBV29-1	few	TRBJ2-1	TGCAGCGTTGCCCTGGCGGGTGGCATGCAGCAGTTCTTC	CSVALAGGMQQFF
.	13	TRBV5-4	.	TRBJ2-3	TGTGCCAGCAGCGGGGACTGGGGAGATACGCAGTATTTT	CASSGDWGDTQYF
TRBD1	16	TRBV5-4	.	TRBJ2-1	TGTGCCAGCAGCTCCCGGGTGGGACAGGGTGGGAATGAGCAGTTCTTC	CASSSRVGQGGNEQFF
.	13	TRBV7-2	.	TRBJ1-1	TGTGCCAGCAGCCTAGTGCCAGGCACTGAAGCTTTCTTT	CASSLVPGTEAFF
.	13	TRBV7-8	.	TRBJ1-5	TGTGCCAGCAGCCAACTCGCGTATCAGCCCCAGCATTTT	CASSQLAYQPQHF
TRBD1	14	TRBV18	.	TRBJ1-4	TGTGCCAGCTCGTTGGGACAGGGGAATGAAAAACTGTTTTTT	CASSLGQGNEKLFF
.	16	TRBV7-8	.	TRBJ1-1	TGTGCCAGCAGCTTTCAAGGGTTGGCGCTTAACACTGAAGCTTTCTTT	CASSFQGLALNTEAFF
TRBD2	17	TRBV28	.	TRBJ2-5	TGTGCCAGCAGTTCAGACATACTAGCGGGAGGGCAAGAGACCCAGTACTTC	CASSSDILAGGQETQYF
TRBD1	12	TRBV6-5	.	TRBJ2-7	TGTGCCAGCAGTGGGACAGCCTACGAGCAGTACTTC	CASSGTAYEQYF
.	16	TRBV18	.	TRBJ1-3	TGTGCCAGCTCATTCGGACGTCCGAAGGGTGGAAACACCATATATTTT	CASSFGRPKGGNTIYF
TRBD1	15	TRBV6-1	.	TRBJ1-4	TGTGCCAGCAGTGAATTGGGACAGACCTTTGAAAAACTGTTTTTT	CASSELGQTFEKLFF